Included here is one T cell receptor (beta chain) sequence, with context. Within its sample, this clonotype is medium-sized (0.01 to 0.1%). The antigen it recognizes is unknown. Nothing much larger sits one base from this clone, and base qualities are not available. The data originate from a study (dated by TCRdb to 2012 to 2014). TCRdb names Illumina Genome Analyzer IIx as the instrument used. TCRdb trimmed the raw reads at Q25, called clones with MiXCR and kept productive beta chains. Rows are unified per CDR3 protein, each entry keeping the most common DNA and genes. Counted in this sample were about 15,000 distinct CDR3 sequences; around 35% of them appeared once. The ten largest account for about 15% of the sample. The receptor was derived from a human donor. The specimen sequenced was blood.

The CDR3 in this case is CAGKRSVYNSPLHF. The nucleotides read TGTGCCGGGAAACGTAGCGTATATAATTCACCCCTCCACTTT. This chain joins TRBV30 to TRBJ1-6; no D gene call is confident. CDR1 is given as GTSNPN and CDR2 as SVGIG, both from the germline V gene (reference sequence). Reading from cysteine to phenylalanine, the CDR3 counts 14 amino acids. Of all the DNA, just the CDR3 is kept, 42 bases in frame from base 1. V is cut by 8 bases and J by 4 bases, and the space between the germline ends is 15 bases.